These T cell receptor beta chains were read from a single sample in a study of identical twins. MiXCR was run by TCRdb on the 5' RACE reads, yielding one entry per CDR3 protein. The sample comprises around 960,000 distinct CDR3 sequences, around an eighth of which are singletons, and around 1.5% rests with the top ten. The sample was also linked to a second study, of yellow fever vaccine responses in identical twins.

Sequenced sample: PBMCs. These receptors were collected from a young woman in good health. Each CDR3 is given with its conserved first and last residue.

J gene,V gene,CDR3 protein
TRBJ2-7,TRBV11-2,CASSLESKRHSYEQYF
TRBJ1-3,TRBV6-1,CASSPGQRKGSGNTIYF
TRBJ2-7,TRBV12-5,CASGLPRDRPNSYEQYF
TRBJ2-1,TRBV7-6,CASSLLVGRGIWNEQFF
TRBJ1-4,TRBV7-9,CASSFLQKNEKLFF
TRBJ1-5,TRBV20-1,CSASAGINQPQHF
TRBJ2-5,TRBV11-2,CASSPGLAKTQYF
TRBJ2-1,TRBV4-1,CASSVVPGVGTAGGYNEQFF
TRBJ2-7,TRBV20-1,CSARDPLQGDEQYF
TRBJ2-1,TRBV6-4,CATRDSRGRRYNEQFF
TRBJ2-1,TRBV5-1,CASSVPNQGDEQFF
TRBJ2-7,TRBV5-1,CASSPRTRSSYEQYF
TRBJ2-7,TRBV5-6,CASSSDLVGSYEQYF
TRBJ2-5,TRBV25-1,CASSGTGGASWETQYF
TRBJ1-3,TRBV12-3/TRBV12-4,CASSLALYSGNTIYF
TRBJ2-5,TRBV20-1,CSKRTSGAETQYF
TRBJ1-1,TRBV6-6,CASSYGGGEAFF
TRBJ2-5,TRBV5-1,CASSLAGGQETQYF
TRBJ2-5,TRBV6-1,CASSDVVETQYF
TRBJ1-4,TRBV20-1,CSANRDRSEKLFF
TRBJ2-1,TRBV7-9,CASSLQGQGRLIEQFF
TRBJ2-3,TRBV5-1,CASRGGLVGSTDTQYF
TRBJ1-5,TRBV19,CASSGERSNQPQHF
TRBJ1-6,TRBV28,CASSLGGAGSYNSPLHF
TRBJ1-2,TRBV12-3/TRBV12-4,CASSLTGAGGYTF
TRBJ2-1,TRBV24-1,CATSDRDHQGEQFF
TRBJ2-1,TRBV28,CASSFIVGLEKFF
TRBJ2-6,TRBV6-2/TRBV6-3,CASSYSLYWAETSGANVLTF
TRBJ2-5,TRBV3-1,CASSQDWLAGKETQYF